These 26 T cell receptor beta chains were all obtained from the same sample, sequenced in a study of shared clonotypes between healthy human individuals. Only in-frame clones appear in the TCRdb table, and some are missing; sequencing was by immunoSEQ multiplex PCR. The sample has 2 million to 2.5 million clones, under 95% seen once; the top ten hold about 1.5%. It was CD45RO-negative cells, positively selected for CCR7, that made up naive CD8 cells, with terminally differentiated effector memory CD45RA+ cells excluded. The specimen sequenced was naive CD8+ T cells from PBMCs. These receptors all stem from a man aged 18 to 35 in good health. Some clones in this sample may be carry-over from other donors' samples.

This chain connects TRBV7-9 to TRBJ2-1; TRBD2 matches at 12 bases. Germline values: CDR1 SEHNR, CDR2 FQNEAQ (reference sequence). The CDR3 is 16 residues long. Unmatched junction bases numbered 9, after V lost 5 bases and J lost 7 bases. The CDR3 reads CASSPTEGTSGNEQFF. Here the CDR3 DNA reads TGTGCCAGCAGCCCTACGGAGGGGACTAGCGGGAATGAGCAGTTCTTC. The full variable domain, with the rest looked up from reference TRBV7-9 and TRBJ2-1, is DTGVSQNPRHKITKRGQNVTFRCDPISEHNRLYWYRQTLGQGPEFLTYFQNEAQLEKSRLLSDRFSAERPKGSFSTLEIQRTEQGDSAMYLCASSPTEGTSGNEQFFGPGTRLTVL.

The rearrangement joins TRBV28 to TRBJ2-5; no firm D call. The CDR3 extends over 12 amino acids. V was trimmed by 10 bases and J by 0 bases, leaving 9 bases between them. CDR1 and CDR2 (germline): MDHEN, SYDVKM. The CDR3 coding sequence is TGTGCCACCAATCAGTACCAAGAGACCCAGTACTTC. Protein sequence: CATNQYQETQYF.

The sample holds one count of this clone. The V call is TRBV14, the J call TRBJ2-7; D perhaps matches TRBD1 (6 bases). Germline V gene data show CDR1 as SGHDN and CDR2 as FVKESK. The V end lost 0 bases, the J end lost 2 bases, and 11 bases lay between the germline ends. The CDR3 runs to 15 residues. The CDR3 sequence is CASSQDSGQPYEQYF. CDR3 sequence (DNA): TGTGCCAGCAGCCAAGATAGTGGACAGCCCTACGAGCAGTACTTC.

This chain joins TRBV27 and TRBJ2-7, with 7 bases identical to TRBD1. The CDR3 runs 15 residues. Germline V lookup: CDR1 MNHEY, CDR2 SMNVEV (reference sequence). The V and J ends lost 5 bases and 3 bases, in that order; junction bases with no gene match: 10. As DNA, the CDR3 is TGTGCCAGCAGTACACGAGCGACAGGGTTCTACGAGCAGTACTTC. This encodes CASSTRATGFYEQYF.

The chain combines TRBV28 with TRBJ1-2, with a weak D call TRBD1 (5 bases). Per germline, CDR1 MDHEN and CDR2 SYDVKM. This CDR3 has 15 amino acids. Between the trimmed V and J ends, which lost 0 bases and 4 bases, there was a span of 12 bases. CDR3 region: CASSLWGRRIYGYTF. In DNA form, the CDR3 reads TGTGCCAGCAGTTTATGGGGACGGAGGATCTATGGCTACACCTTC.

The chain joins TRBV7-9 to TRBJ2-1; a possible D gene is TRBD2 (6 bases). The CDR3 totals 15 residues. Per germline, CDR1 SEHNR and CDR2 FQNEAQ (reference sequence). Trimming stripped 4 bases from V and 0 bases from J, with 10 bases between. CDR3 in DNA: TGTGCCAGCAGCTCGCGACTAGGCTCCTACAATGAGCAGTTCTTC. It translates to CASSSRLGSYNEQFF.

This chain joins TRBV10-1 and TRBJ1-3; unclear D gene. Trimming took off 4 bases at V and 2 bases at J, with 12 bases between the two ends. Germline V gene sequence: CDR1 WNHNN, CDR2 SYGVQD (reference sequence). The length of the CDR3 is 15 residues. CDR3 coding DNA: TGCGCCAGCAGTGCCAGAAGGTCGACTGGAAACACCATATATTTT. Its translation is CASSARRSTGNTIYF.

The J gene is TRBJ2-5, the V gene TRBV15, with 12 bases lining up with TRBD1. V trimming: 4 bases; J trimming: 4 bases; junction bases outside the gene matches: 7. There are 16 residues in the CDR3. Germline CDR1 and CDR2: LNHNV and YYDKDF (reference sequence). The CDR3 reads CATSNSRDRGRETQYF. In DNA, the CDR3 is TGTGCCACCAGCAATAGCCGGGACAGGGGGCGAGAGACCCAGTACTTC. Looking up the rest from reference TRBV15 and TRBJ2-5 gives the full variable domain: DAMVIQNPRYQVTQFGKPVTLSCSQTLNHNVMYWYQQKSSQAPKLLFHYYDKDFNNEADTPDNFQSRRPNTSFCFLDIRSPGLGDTAMYLCATSNSRDRGRETQYFGPGTRLLVL.

This clone was observed a single time. This chain joins TRBV28 and TRBJ2-1; D may be TRBD1 (5 bases). V lost 3 bases and J 6 bases, leaving 12 bases between the germline ends. CDR3 length: 14 residues. CDR1 is MDHEN, CDR2 SYDVKM, per germline. CDR3 coding DNA: TGTGCCAGCAGTTTTAGACTTGGGGCCAATGAGCAGTTCTTC. Encoded protein: CASSFRLGANEQFF. The full variable domain, with the rest looked up from reference TRBV28 and TRBJ2-1, is DVKVTQSSRYLVKRTGEKVFLECVQDMDHENMFWYRQDPGLGLRLIYFSYDVKMKEKGDIPEGYSVSREKKERFSLILESASTNQTSMYLCASSFRLGANEQFFGPGTRLTVL.

The chain is built from TRBV7-9 and TRBJ2-5; D may be TRBD1 (6 bases). V dropped 4 bases and J dropped 6 bases, with 12 bases sitting between them. This CDR3 spans 13 amino acids. Per germline, CDR1 SEHNR and CDR2 FQNEAQ (reference sequence). For the CDR3, the DNA is TGTGCCAGCAGCTCCCGGGACATACAGACCCAGTACTTC. Protein: CASSSRDIQTQYF.

With regard to this clone: The same CDR3 can be traced to other DNA sequences in this sample. The J gene is TRBJ2-7, the V gene TRBV19; D ambiguous. CDR3 size: 13 residues. The germline V and J ends were trimmed by 1 base and 2 bases, with 6 bases remaining between them. Germline CDR1 and CDR2: LNHDA and SQIVND (reference sequence). The CDR3: CASSIGRPYEQYF. CDR3 bases: TGTGCCAGTAGTATAGGTAGACCCTACGAGCAGTACTTC.

V and J are TRBV29-1 and TRBJ1-2; a possible D gene is TRBD1 (6 bases). CDR1 SQVTM and CDR2 ANQGSEA come from the germline V gene. The CDR3 covers 15 residues. Trimming removed 4 bases from V and 0 bases from J, with 15 bases in between. Here the CDR3 DNA reads TGCAGCGTTGGGAGGGGGGCTATCGCTAACTATGGCTACACCTTC. It yields the protein CSVGRGAIANYGYTF. Using reference TRBV29-1 and TRBJ1-2 for the parts outside the CDR3, the full variable domain is SAVISQKPSRDICQRGTSLTIQCQVDSQVTMMFWYRQQPGQSLTLIATANQGSEATYESGFVIDKFPISRPNLTFSTLTVSNMSPEDSSIYLCSVGRGAIANYGYTFGSGTRLTVV.

This sequence joins TRBV28 and TRBJ2-3; TRBD1 or TRBD2 may be the D gene (5 bases each). Trimming shortened V by 5 bases and J by 1 base, and 16 bases separated the two germline ends. Germline lookup yields CDR1 MDHEN and CDR2 SYDVKM. This CDR3 is built from 16 residues. The CDR3: CASSAGTSSRTDTQYF. CDR3 DNA: TGTGCCAGCAGTGCCGGGACCTCCTCACGCACAGATACGCAGTATTTT.

For this clone: Distinct nucleotide sequences in the sample also encode this CDR3. The chain has TRBV10-3 and TRBJ2-7; 10 bases match TRBD1. Looked up from germline, CDR1 is ENHRY and CDR2 is SYGVKD. V lost 0 bases and J lost 3; bases outside the gene matches: 5. The CDR3 extends over 16 amino acids. CDR3 DNA sequence: TGTGCCATCAGTGAGTCGAGGGACAGGGGTAGCTACGAGCAGTACTTC. Translation: CAISESRDRGSYEQYF.

This chain links TRBV5-1 with TRBJ2-6; 8 bases are a match to TRBD1. The CDR3 totals 20 residues. The trim removed 4 bases at V and 0 bases at J, leaving 15 bases unmatched. Germline values: CDR1 SGHRS, CDR2 YFSETQ. The CDR3 here is CASSRGLQGGLHSGANVLTF. The CDR3 DNA is TGCGCCAGCAGCCGCGGGCTACAGGGGGGCCTCCACTCTGGGGCCAACGTCCTGACTTTC. Combining the CDR3 with reference TRBV5-1 and TRBJ2-6 gives the whole variable domain KAGVTQTPRYLIKTRGQQVTLSCSPISGHRSVSWYQQTPGQGLQFLFEYFSETQRNKGNFPGRFSGRQFSNSRSEMNVSTLELGDSALYLCASSRGLQGGLHSGANVLTFGAGSRLTVL.

The gene calls are TRBV7-9 and TRBJ2-2; tentative D call: TRBD1 (6 bases). The CDR3 sequence is 16 residues long. Trimming left V 2 bases short and J 1 base short, with 11 bases between. Germline assignment: CDR1 SEHNR and CDR2 FQNEAQ (reference sequence). The CDR3 reads CASSLPETGNTGELFF. Written as DNA, the CDR3 is TGTGCCAGCAGCTTACCGGAGACAGGGAACACCGGGGAGCTGTTTTTT. Using reference TRBV7-9 and TRBJ2-2 for the parts outside the CDR3, the full variable domain is DTGVSQNPRHKITKRGQNVTFRCDPISEHNRLYWYRQTLGQGPEFLTYFQNEAQLEKSRLLSDRFSAERPKGSFSTLEIQRTEQGDSAMYLCASSLPETGNTGELFFGEGSRLTVL.

This chain uses TRBV19 with TRBJ2-1; D is unresolved. This CDR3 spans 16 amino acids. The germline V gene encodes CDR1 LNHDA and CDR2 SQIVND (reference sequence). Trimming cost V 6 bases and J 2 bases, with 17 bases left between them. The CDR3 sequence is CASSLLGSPTYNEQFF. In DNA, the CDR3 is TGTGCCAGTAGCCTTCTAGGGTCCCCTACCTACAATGAGCAGTTCTTC. The full variable domain, rest sourced from reference TRBV19 and TRBJ2-1, is DGGITQSPKYLFRKEGQNVTLSCEQNLNHDAMYWYRQDPGQGLRLIYYSQIVNDFQKGDIAEGYSVSREKKESFPLTVTSAQKNPTAFYLCASSLLGSPTYNEQFFGPGTRLTVL.

This clone was recorded only once. The chain combines TRBV19 with TRBJ2-2; D unclear. CDR1 is LNHDA and CDR2 is SQIVND in the germline V gene (reference sequence). Trimming pared 7 bases from V and 0 bases from J, leaving 12 bases between. The CDR3 consists of 15 residues. CDR3 in DNA: TGTGCCAGTATGGGCAGGACCGCGAACACCGGGGAGCTGTTTTTT. This codes for CASMGRTANTGELFF.

Note on this clone: The sample contains more than one DNA sequence encoding this CDR3. The chain uses TRBV28 and TRBJ2-7, with TRBD1 matching 7 bases. Germline CDR1 reads MDHEN; CDR2 reads SYDVKM. This CDR3 spans 14 amino acids. J gave up 0 bases and V 5 bases, and 4 bases lay outside the gene matches. CDR3 DNA: TGTGCCAGCAGTCCCCGGGACAGCTCCTACGAGCAGTACTTC. It encodes CASSPRDSSYEQYF.

The CDR3 protein is CASSKWDRDYGYTF. The CDR3 DNA follows: TGTGCCAGCAGCAAATGGGACAGGGACTATGGCTACACCTTC. The genes are TRBV13 and TRBJ1-2, with 9 bases aligning to TRBD1. CDR3 length equals 14 residues. With V trimmed by 5 bases and J by 3 bases, 4 bases remained unmatched. Germline assignment: CDR1 PRHDT and CDR2 FYEKMQ (reference sequence).

V usage is TRBV4-3 and J usage is TRBJ2-1; TRBD2 might be the D (6 bases). CDR1 LGHNA and CDR2 YSLEER come from the germline V gene. V was shortened by 1 base and J by 0 bases, with 13 bases between the two germline ends. This CDR3 comprises 17 residues. CDR3 sequence reads: CASSQVLASSSYNEQFF. CDR3 in DNA: TGCGCCAGCAGCCAAGTCCTAGCGAGCAGCTCCTACAATGAGCAGTTCTTC.

The chain is built from TRBV20-1 and TRBJ1-1, with unresolved D. Trimming took off 2 bases at V and 3 bases at J, with 4 bases between the two ends. The CDR3 is 11 residues long. Germline V lookup: CDR1 DFQATT, CDR2 SNEGSKA (reference sequence). This chain's CDR3 is CSARKDTEAFF. CDR3 DNA sequence: TGCAGTGCTAGAAAAGACACTGAAGCTTTCTTT.

The chain is built from TRBV28 and TRBJ1-1; no firm D call. Germline V gene data show CDR1 as MDHEN and CDR2 as SYDVKM. V was clipped by 6 bases and J by 0 bases, with 14 bases between them. The CDR3 has 15 amino acids. DNA for the CDR3: TGTGCCAGCAGCCCACTTCCGGCGGTGAACACTGAAGCTTTCTTT. It is translated as CASSPLPAVNTEAFF.

As regards this clone: This same CDR3 is encoded by further DNA sequences in the sample. The chain combines TRBV27 with TRBJ2-7, with D maybe TRBD2 (6 bases). Germline lookup yields CDR1 MNHEY and CDR2 SMNVEV (reference sequence). The CDR3 has 13 amino acids. V lost 5 bases, J lost 0 bases, and 8 bases lay in between. The DNA for the CDR3 is TGTGCCAGCAGTGCGGGGAGCTCCTACGAGCAGTACTTC. It translates to CASSAGSSYEQYF.

Comments on this clone: The identical CDR3 is also encoded by other nucleotide sequences in the sample. The chain uses TRBV15 and TRBJ2-5; 7 bases line up with TRBD2. J gave up 2 bases and V 1 base, and 4 bases lay outside the gene matches. Germline CDR1 reads LNHNV; CDR2 reads YYDKDF (reference sequence). CDR3 length: 15 amino acids. CDR3 coding DNA: TGTGCCACCAGCAGAGTTGGGGGAGGGCAAGAGACCCAGTACTTC. Translation gives CATSRVGGGQETQYF.

In the case of this clone: Other DNA sequences in this specimen translate into the identical CDR3. The chain has TRBV27 and TRBJ2-1; 14 bases fit TRBD2. With 3 bases clipped from V and 8 bases from J, the junction kept 0 bases outside the gene matches. The CDR3 runs 14 residues. CDR1 is MNHEY and CDR2 is SMNVEV in the germline V gene (reference sequence). CDR3 amino acids: CASSLGLAGDEQFF. CDR3 bases: TGTGCCAGCAGTTTGGGACTAGCGGGAGATGAGCAGTTCTTC.